The 32 T cell receptor beta chains presented below share a single source sample, sequenced in a study of tumor-infiltrating lymphocytes in oesophageal squamous cell carcinoma. From the PCR reads, TCRdb called clonotypes with MiXCR, one entry per CDR3 protein. The repertoire has about 20,000 distinct CDR3 sequences, roughly two fifths of them found once; the top ten carry roughly a fifth. Sequencing used esophageal tumor tissue. These receptors originate from a male donor with esophageal squamous cell carcinoma.

This clonotype was seen a handful of times. V usage is TRBV7-2 and J usage is TRBJ2-5; D is unclear. The DNA matches TRBJ2-1 better at its end, which makes the J call doubtful. CDR1 and CDR2 from the germline V gene are SGHTA and FQGNSA. The CDR3 runs 16 residues. The CDR3 protein is CASSLQAPVVADTQFF. The CDR3 DNA reads TGTGCCAGCAGCTTACAAGCCCCGGTAGTTGCAGATACGCAGTTCTTC.

This clonotype has ten or more counts. The CDR3 coding sequence is TGTGCCAGCAGTGAAACAGGGGTTCCCGAGCAGTACTTC. This gives the protein CASSETGVPEQYF. The chain joins TRBV25-1 to TRBJ2-7; 7 nucleotides line up with TRBD1. Losses at the gene ends were 2 bases for V and 6 bases for J; bases not matched to a gene: 4. The CDR3 extends over 13 amino acids. CDR1 is MGHDK and CDR2 is SYGVNS in the germline V gene.

About this clonotype: Without the conserved terminal phenylalanine or tryptophan, this CDR3 likely stems from a read error. The limits of the CDR3 on the DNA are not certain, so only TCRdb's listed CDR3 is given. The CDR3: CASRYTGEYGYTFGS. The rearrangement links TRBV6-1 to TRBJ2-7; the DNA was not used to check the table's D call, TRBD1. The CDR3 sequence runs 15 residues, both termini included. The germline CDR1 and CDR2 sequences are MNHNS and SASEGT.

The V call is TRBV6-6, the J call TRBJ2-3, with 9 nucleotides matching TRBD1. The J call may be incorrect, as the DNA end agrees better with TRBJ2-7. CDR3 size: 15 residues. Germline CDR1 reads MNHNY; CDR2 reads SVGAGI (reference sequence). The CDR3 loop is CASSYSGTGSHEQYF. CDR3 bases: TGTGCCAGCAGTTACTCCGGGACAGGGTCCCACGAGCAGTACTTC.

This clonotype is labeled medium-sized. This chain joins TRBV7-9 and TRBJ1-2, with TRBD1 matching 9 bases. V gave up 2 bases and J gave up 8 bases; unmatched junction bases: 9. CDR1 and CDR2 from the germline V gene are SEHNR and FQNEAQ (reference sequence). The CDR3 length is 15 residues. The CDR3 protein is CASSLNGQGYGGYTF. As DNA, the CDR3 is TGTGCCAGCAGCTTAAATGGACAGGGGTATGGAGGCTACACCTTC.

In this sample, this clonotype turned up a few times. The chain couples TRBV15 to TRBJ1-1; no firm D call. The CDR3 totals 14 residues. CDR1 LNHNV and CDR2 YYDKDF come from the germline V gene (reference sequence). V was cut by 1 base and J by 1 base, with 7 bases left in between. The CDR3 loop reads CATSRAIANTEAFF. Written as DNA, the CDR3 is TGTGCCACCAGCAGAGCGATTGCGAACACTGAAGCTTTCTTT.

This clonotype was counted between two and nine times. The genes are TRBV15 and TRBJ2-7, with TRBD2 matching over 16 bases. The CDR3 totals 19 residues. Trimming took 3 bases from V and 2 from J; bases not matched to a gene: 10. Germline V CDR1 and CDR2: LNHNV, YYDKDF (reference sequence). The CDR3: CATSSDLGTSGRAAYEQYF. The CDR3 DNA reads TGTGCCACCAGCAGCGATCTAGGGACTAGCGGGAGGGCCGCCTACGAGCAGTACTTC.

On this clonotype itself: A much larger clone sits a single nucleotide away, making a read error possible. CDR3 residues: CASMPGQIQETLYF. The DNA of the CDR3 is TGTGCCAGCATGCCGGGACAGATACAAGAGACCCTGTACTTC. This rearrangement joins TRBV2 to TRBJ2-7; 7 bases line up with TRBD1. The CDR3 spans 14 residues. Germline lookup yields CDR1 SNHLY and CDR2 FYNNEI. Trimming at V came to 7 bases and at J to 12 bases, leaving 18 bases not matched to a gene.

To note about this clonotype: This sequence may be a read error, since a much larger clone differs from it by one base. The chain is built from TRBV19 and TRBJ2-5; 8 bases map to TRBD2. There are 17 residues in the CDR3. The V and J ends lost 5 bases and 11 bases, in that order; junction bases with no gene match: 22. Germline assignment: CDR1 LNHDA and CDR2 SQIVND (reference sequence). The CDR3 DNA follows: TGTGCCAGTAGTCCCCCTCCGCTAGCGGGTGCCAACAATGAGCAGTACTTC. Amino acid sequence: CASSPPPLAGANNEQYF.

The table lists this clonotype with many counts. It may be a read error: a sequence one base away is much more abundant. J is TRBJ2-7 and V is TRBV7-9, with a weak D call TRBD1 (6 bases). Looked up from germline, CDR1 is SEHNR and CDR2 is FQNEAQ (reference sequence). The CDR3 length is 11 residues. The CDR3 protein is CASRGAYEQYF. The CDR3, as DNA: TGTGCCAGCAGGGGGGCCTATGAGCAGTACTTC.

This clonotype was counted ten times or more. V gene TRBV6-1 combines with J gene TRBJ2-7, with D unresolved. Germline values: CDR1 MNHNS, CDR2 SASEGT. With 0 bases removed from V and 2 bases from J, the gap between germline ends came to 5 bases. This CDR3 has 13 residues. CDR3: CASSEATTYEQYF. The CDR3 coding sequence is TGTGCCAGCAGTGAAGCGACAACCTACGAGCAGTACTTC.

This clonotype has a handful of counts. This may arise from a read error, as a much more abundant clone is one base away. This sequence joins TRBV6-1 and TRBJ2-3, with no clear D. With the DNA end fitting TRBJ2-1 better, the J assignment may be wrong. The CDR3 loop spans 12 amino acids. Germline V CDR1 and CDR2: MNHNS, SASEGT. Here the CDR3 reads CASSDIPYEQFF. CDR3 in DNA: TGTGCCAGCAGTGACATCCCTTACGAGCAGTTCTTC.

With regard to this clonotype: A read error may produce the germline difference seen at one junction end. The chain is built from TRBV6-1 and TRBJ2-3, with TRBD2 matching 10 bases. Germline CDR1 is MNHNS and CDR2 is SASEGT. The CDR3 is 15 residues long. Written as DNA, the CDR3 is TGTGCCAGCAGTGAATCTAGCGGGGGATCAGATACGAAGTATTTT. Its protein is CASSESSGGSDTKYF.

The rearrangement links TRBV23-1 to TRBJ2-1, with TRBD2 matching over 9 bases. The J call is uncertain, as TRBJ2-5 better fits the DNA end. TRBV23-1 is an open reading frame whose function is uncertain. The CDR3 is 16 amino acids. For the CDR3, the DNA is TGCGCCAGCAGTCAATCGGCTAGCGGGGACCAAGAGACCCAGTACTTC. Encoded protein: CASSQSASGDQETQYF.

This clonotype was found many times. The chain combines TRBV6-1 with TRBJ1-6; 9 bases match TRBD1. Per the germline V gene, CDR1 is MNHNS and CDR2 is SASEGT. Trimming at V came to 5 bases and at J to 8 bases, leaving 4 bases not matched to a gene. The CDR3 is 14 amino acids. The CDR3 is CASSRDRADSPLHF. DNA for the CDR3: TGTGCCAGCAGTCGGGACAGGGCGGATTCACCCCTCCACTTT.

J is TRBJ2-1 and V is TRBV7-2, with D perhaps TRBD1 or TRBD2 (5 bases each). The last part of the DNA fits TRBJ2-7 better; the J call may be wrong. Germline V gives CDR1 SGHTA, CDR2 FQGNSA. This CDR3 has 14 amino acids. DNA of the CDR3: TGTGCCAGCAGCCAGGGACCAGCCTTGGATGAGCAGTACTTC. It codes for CASSQGPALDEQYF.

This clonotype was recorded many times. A much larger clone lies one base from this, so it may be a read error. The V and J genes are TRBV12-3 or TRBV12-4 and TRBJ2-7; tentatively, D is TRBD1 (6 bases). Trimming pared 5 bases from V and 7 bases from J, leaving 21 bases between. The CDR3 loop spans 15 amino acids. The CDR3 protein is CASSATSGGHNEQYF. CDR3 nucleotide sequence: TGTGCCAGCAGTGCCACTAGTGGGGGACACAATGAGCAGTACTTC.

DNA for the CDR3: TGTGCCAGCAGTGCCGGGACAGCAGCCTACGAGCAGTACTTC. Residues: CASSAGTAAYEQYF. This chain uses TRBV6-1 with TRBJ2-7; 7 bases align to TRBD1. CDR1 is MNHNS and CDR2 is SASEGT in the germline V gene. This CDR3 region has 14 residues. Trimming at V came to 4 bases and at J to 2 bases, leaving 5 bases not matched to a gene.

The chain has TRBV7-8 and TRBJ2-1; D may match TRBD1 or TRBD2 (6 bases each). The closer fit of TRBJ2-5 to the DNA end suggests the J call may be wrong. Germline loops: CDR1 SGHVS, CDR2 FQNEAQ. The CDR3 is 14 amino acids. CDR3 bases: TGTGCCAGCAGCCAGACGACAGGAGGGGAGACCCAGTACTTC. Its protein product is CASSQTTGGETQYF.

Worth noting for this clonotype: At one boundary the junction diverges from the germline segment, which might be a read error. The rearrangement uses TRBV5-1 and TRBJ2-3; no definite D call. This CDR3 is 15 amino acids long. Germline V gene data show CDR1 as SGHRS and CDR2 as YFSETQ. The DNA of the CDR3 is TGCGCCAGCAGCTTGAGGAAACCAAGCATAGATACGCAGTATTTT. This gives the protein CASSLRKPSIDTQYF.

This clonotype was seen many times. V and J are TRBV10-2 and TRBJ1-5; the D is unclear. Germline V gene lookup returns CDR1 WSHSY and CDR2 SAAADI. Between the trimmed V and J ends, which lost 2 bases and 5 bases, there was a span of 10 bases. This CDR3 region has 14 residues. The CDR3 loop is CASSETSDDQPQHF. DNA for the CDR3: TGCGCCAGCAGTGAGACGAGCGATGATCAGCCCCAGCATTTT.

This chain connects TRBV7-3 to TRBJ1-1, with TRBD1 matching 8 bases. The CDR3 sequence is 15 residues long. The trim removed 4 bases at V and 1 base at J, leaving 5 bases unmatched. Looked up from germline, CDR1 is SGHTA and CDR2 is FQGTGA. The CDR3 here is CASSSTGQGNTEAFF. The CDR3 coding sequence is TGTGCCAGCAGCTCCACCGGACAGGGGAACACTGAAGCTTTCTTT.

This chain connects TRBV6-1 to TRBJ1-1; weak D call: TRBD1 (6 bases). CDR1 and CDR2 (germline): MNHNS, SASEGT. V was cut by 2 bases and J by 5 bases, with 12 bases left in between. The CDR3 runs to 14 residues. The DNA for the CDR3 is TGTGCCAGCAGTGAACCCCCCAGGGGAACTGAAGCTTTCTTT. Residues: CASSEPPRGTEAFF.

V is TRBV7-6 and J is TRBJ2-5, with a weak D call TRBD2 (6 bases). The CDR3 loop spans 11 amino acids. Between the trimmed V and J ends, which lost 4 bases and 14 bases, there was a span of 14 bases. Per the germline V gene, CDR1 is SGHVS and CDR2 is FNYEAQ. This chain's CDR3 is CASSSDQTSYF. Written as DNA, the CDR3 is TGTGCCAGCAGCTCAGATCAAACTAGCTACTTC.

This chain joins TRBV27 and TRBJ2-1; TRBD1 matches at 12 bases. The CDR3 covers 15 residues. J lost 10 bases, V lost 6 bases, and 10 bases had no gene match. CDR1 is MNHEY, CDR2 SMNVEV, per germline (reference sequence). The CDR3 DNA follows: TGTGCCAGCAGACGAACGTCCGGGACAGGGGGCGAGCAGTTCTTC. It encodes CASRRTSGTGGEQFF.

This clonotype has just one count. In DNA form, the CDR3 reads TGTGCCAGCAGCTTAAAGCCCTCTCCCCCGGGACAGACGTCCGTGGGGACCCAGTACTTC. Translated, it gives CASSLKPSPPGQTSVGTQYF. The rearrangement joins TRBV11-2 to TRBJ2-5; 7 bases align to TRBD1. The CDR3 consists of 20 residues. Per germline, CDR1 SGHAT and CDR2 FQNNGV. Unmatched junction bases numbered 25, after V lost 2 bases and J lost 7 bases. Supplemented by reference TRBV11-2 and TRBJ2-5, the full variable domain reads EAGVAQSPRYKIIEKRQSVAFWCNPISGHATLYWYQQILGQGPKLLIQFQNNGVVDDSQLPKDRFSAERLKGVDSTLKIQPAKLEDSAVYLCASSLKPSPPGQTSVGTQYFGPGTRLLVL.

This clonotype was seen many times. The chain joins TRBV7-6 to TRBJ2-5, with 8 bases aligning to TRBD1. The CDR3 totals 15 residues. V lost 1 base, J lost 5 bases, and 6 bases stayed unmatched. CDR1 is SGHVS and CDR2 is FNYEAQ in the germline V gene. CDR3 DNA sequence: TGTGCCAGCAGCTTAGGTCCAGGGGGCAGGGAGACCCAGTACTTC. Its protein is CASSLGPGGRETQYF.

This clonotype was found many times. J is TRBJ2-5 and V is TRBV5-6; 12 bases are shared with TRBD2. The CDR3 consists of 16 residues. J lost 1 base, V lost 4 bases, and 5 bases had no gene match. The V gene's germline CDR1 is SGHDT and CDR2 YYEEEE. As DNA, the CDR3 is TGTGCCAGCAGCCCAGGACTAGCGGGGATCCAAGAGACCCAGTACTTC. Translating it yields CASSPGLAGIQETQYF.

V and J are TRBV18 and TRBJ1-4; no reliable D call. The CDR3 runs 13 residues. V was shortened by 6 bases and J by 5 bases, with 10 bases between the two germline ends. CDR1 is KGHSH and CDR2 is LQKENI in the germline V gene. The CDR3 sequence is CASSVDQNEKLFF. In DNA, the CDR3 is TGTGCCAGCTCCGTGGACCAGAATGAAAAACTGTTTTTT. The entire variable domain, with the rest obtained from reference TRBV18 and TRBJ1-4, is as follows: NAGVMQNPRHLVRRRGQEARLRCSPMKGHSHVYWYRQLPEEGLKFMVYLQKENIIDESGMPKERFSAEFPKEGPSILRIQQVVRGDSAAYFCASSVDQNEKLFFGSGTQLSVL.

This clonotype has only one observation. This chain connects TRBV2 to TRBJ2-2; D uncertain. Trimming left V 3 bases short and J 1 base short, with 12 bases between. This CDR3 spans 16 amino acids. Germline V lookup: CDR1 SNHLY, CDR2 FYNNEI. In DNA form, the CDR3 reads TGTGCCAGCAGTGAGAGATGGGTGAGGAACACCGGGGAGCTGTTTTTT. It encodes CASSERWVRNTGELFF.

By its share, this clonotype is medium-sized. The chain combines TRBV7-9 with TRBJ2-7, with a weak D call TRBD2 (5 bases). The CDR3 is 13 residues long. The V gene lost 3 bases and the J gene lost 2 bases, with 8 bases spanning the gap. Germline CDR1 is SEHNR and CDR2 is FQNEAQ (reference sequence). CDR3 nucleotides: TGTGCCAGCAGCTTTCGAGGGACCTACGAGCAGTACTTC. Protein sequence: CASSFRGTYEQYF.

The chain couples TRBV6-1 to TRBJ2-7; no definite D call. The length of the CDR3 is 15 residues. The ends were cut back, 6 bases at V and 0 bases at J, with 15 bases in the middle. Germline CDR1 is MNHNS and CDR2 is SASEGT. Here the CDR3 DNA reads TGTGCCAGCAGGAACAGCCTAAAACCCTCCTACGAGCAGTACTTC. Translating gives CASRNSLKPSYEQYF.